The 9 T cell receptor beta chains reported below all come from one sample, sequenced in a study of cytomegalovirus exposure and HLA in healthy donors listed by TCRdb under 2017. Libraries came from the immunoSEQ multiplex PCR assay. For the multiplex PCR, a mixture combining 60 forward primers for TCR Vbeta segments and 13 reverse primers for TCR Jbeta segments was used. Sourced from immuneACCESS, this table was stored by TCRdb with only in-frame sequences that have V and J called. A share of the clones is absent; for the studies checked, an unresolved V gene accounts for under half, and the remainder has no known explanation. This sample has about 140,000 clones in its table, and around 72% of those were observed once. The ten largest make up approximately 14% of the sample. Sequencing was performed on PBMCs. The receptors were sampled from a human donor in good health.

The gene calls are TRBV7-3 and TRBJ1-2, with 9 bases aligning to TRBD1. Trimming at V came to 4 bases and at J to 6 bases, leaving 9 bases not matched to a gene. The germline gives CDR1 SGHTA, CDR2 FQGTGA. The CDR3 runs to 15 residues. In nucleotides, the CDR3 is TGTGCCAGCAGCTGGACAGGGGCGAGGGGGGATGGCTACACCTTC. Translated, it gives CASSWTGARGDGYTF. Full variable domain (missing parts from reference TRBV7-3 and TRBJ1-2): GAGVSQTPSNKVTEKGKYVELRCDPISGHTALYWYRQSLGQGPEFLIYFQGTGAADDSGLPNDRFFAVRPEGSVSTLKIQRTERGDSAVYLCASSWTGARGDGYTFGSGTRLTVV.

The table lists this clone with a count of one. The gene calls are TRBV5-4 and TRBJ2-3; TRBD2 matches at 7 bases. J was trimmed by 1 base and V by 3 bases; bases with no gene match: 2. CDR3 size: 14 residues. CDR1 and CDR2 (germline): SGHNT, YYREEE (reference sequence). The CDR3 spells CASSSTSGTDTQYF. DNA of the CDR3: TGTGCCAGCAGCTCTACTAGCGGCACAGATACGCAGTATTTT.

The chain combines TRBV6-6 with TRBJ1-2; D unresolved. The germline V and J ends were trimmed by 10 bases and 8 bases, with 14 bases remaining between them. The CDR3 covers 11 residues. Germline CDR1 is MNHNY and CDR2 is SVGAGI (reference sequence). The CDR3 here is CATETGGGYTF. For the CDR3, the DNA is TGTGCCACCGAGACGGGAGGGGGCTACACCTTC.

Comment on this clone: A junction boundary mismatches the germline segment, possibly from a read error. The CDR3 DNA follows: TGCGTCAGCAGTAGCGGGAGCTCAGATACGCAGTATTTT. Protein product: CVSSSGSSDTQYF. V gene TRBV5-1 combines with J gene TRBJ2-3; 9 bases match TRBD2. Per the germline V gene, CDR1 is SGHRS and CDR2 is YFSETQ. This CDR3 spans 13 amino acids.

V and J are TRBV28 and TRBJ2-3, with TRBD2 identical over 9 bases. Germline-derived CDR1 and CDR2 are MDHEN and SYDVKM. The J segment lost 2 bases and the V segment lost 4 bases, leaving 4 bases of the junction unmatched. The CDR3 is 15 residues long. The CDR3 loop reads CASSWAGGYTDTQYF. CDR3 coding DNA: TGTGCCAGCAGTTGGGCGGGGGGGTACACAGATACGCAGTATTTT.

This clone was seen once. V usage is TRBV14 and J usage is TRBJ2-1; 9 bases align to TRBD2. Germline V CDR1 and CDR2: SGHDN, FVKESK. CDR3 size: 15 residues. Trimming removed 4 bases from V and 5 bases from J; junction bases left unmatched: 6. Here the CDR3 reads CASSRRGGWDNEQFF. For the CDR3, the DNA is TGTGCCAGCAGCCGGCGGGGGGGATGGGACAATGAGCAGTTCTTC.

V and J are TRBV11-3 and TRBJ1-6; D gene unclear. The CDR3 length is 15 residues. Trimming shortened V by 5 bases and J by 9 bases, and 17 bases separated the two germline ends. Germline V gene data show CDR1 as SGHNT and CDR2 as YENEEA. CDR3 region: CASSQRTLLGSPLHF. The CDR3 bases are TGTGCCAGCAGCCAACGAACTCTCCTAGGTTCACCCCTCCACTTT.

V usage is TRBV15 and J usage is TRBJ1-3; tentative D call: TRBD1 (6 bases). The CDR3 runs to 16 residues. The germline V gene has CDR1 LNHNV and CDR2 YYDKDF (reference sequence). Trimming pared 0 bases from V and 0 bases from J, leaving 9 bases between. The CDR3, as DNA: TGTGCCACCAGCAGAGAGTGGGGGCTCTCTGGAAACACCATATATTTT. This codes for CATSREWGLSGNTIYF.

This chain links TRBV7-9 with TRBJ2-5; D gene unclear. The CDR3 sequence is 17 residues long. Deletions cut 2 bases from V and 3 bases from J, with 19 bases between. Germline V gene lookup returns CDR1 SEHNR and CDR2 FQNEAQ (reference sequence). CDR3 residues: CASSLSLAPPPKETQYF. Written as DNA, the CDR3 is TGTGCCAGCAGCTTATCTTTGGCTCCCCCCCCAAAAGAGACCCAGTACTTC. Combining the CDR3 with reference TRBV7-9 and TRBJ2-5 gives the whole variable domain DTGVSQNPRHKITKRGQNVTFRCDPISEHNRLYWYRQTLGQGPEFLTYFQNEAQLEKSRLLSDRFSAERPKGSFSTLEIQRTEQGDSAMYLCASSLSLAPPPKETQYFGPGTRLLVL.